This TCR beta chain was captured in a study of blood T cells in healthy people across ages. In germline, CDR1 is SGHRS, CDR2 YFSETQ. CDR3 length: 14 residues. Trimming stripped 0 bases from V and 10 bases from J, with 14 bases between. A J-beta primer mix and a sample-barcoded 5' primer were used in a second PCR of about 7 to 12 cycles. Via MiXCR, TCRdb re-called the 5' RACE reads, giving one row per CDR3 protein. The table shows 870,000 or so distinct CDR3 sequences, with more than 25% occurring only once. Whole-study findings and limits: Fewer expanded clones and more diversity marked long-lived versus aged donors.

This clonotype was seen just once. As yet, its antigen is unknown. This chain links TRBV5-1 with TRBJ2-1; possible D gene TRBD1, 6 bases. The sequence was collected from an elderly woman in good health. Sequenced: blood. The CDR3 is CASSLDRAHYEQFF. Written as DNA, the CDR3 is TGCGCCAGCAGCTTGGACAGGGCGCACTACGAGCAGTTCTTC.